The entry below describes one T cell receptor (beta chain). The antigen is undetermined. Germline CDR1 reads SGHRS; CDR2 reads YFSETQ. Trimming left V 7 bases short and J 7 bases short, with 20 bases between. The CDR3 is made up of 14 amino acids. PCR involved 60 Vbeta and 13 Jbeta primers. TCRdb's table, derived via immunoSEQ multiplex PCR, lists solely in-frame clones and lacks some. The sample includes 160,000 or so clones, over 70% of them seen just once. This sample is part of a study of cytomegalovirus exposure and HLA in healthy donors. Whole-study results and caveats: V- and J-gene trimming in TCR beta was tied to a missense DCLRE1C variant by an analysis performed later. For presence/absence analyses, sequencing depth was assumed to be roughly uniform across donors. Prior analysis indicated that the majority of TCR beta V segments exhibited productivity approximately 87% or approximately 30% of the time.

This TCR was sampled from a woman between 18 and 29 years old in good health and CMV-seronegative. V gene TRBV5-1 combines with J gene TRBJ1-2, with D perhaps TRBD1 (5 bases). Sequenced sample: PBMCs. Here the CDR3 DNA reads TGCGCCAGCGGGGGAGGTGGAGGGGTCTTTGGCTACACCTTC. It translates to CASGGGGGVFGYTF. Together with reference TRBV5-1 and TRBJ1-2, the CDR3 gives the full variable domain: KAGVTQTPRYLIKTRGQQVTLSCSPISGHRSVSWYQQTPGQGLQFLFEYFSETQRNKGNFPGRFSGRQFSNSRSEMNVSTLELGDSALYLCASGGGGGVFGYTFGSGTRLTVV.